This T cell receptor beta chain was identified in a study of blood T cell repertoires in COVID-19. Study summary: Samples came from the United States, Italy and Spain, spanning acute and convalescent COVID-19. Sources were T cells, B-cell-depleted T cells, or PBMCs; the material itself was cDNA or gDNA.

Original handling: Estimated nucleated cell counts came from reference gene primer amplification. Clones were sequenced by immunoSEQ multiplex PCR, and TCRdb holds only the in-frame ones, with some missing. V, J and clone size are taken as reported in that table, and D and trimming were inferred from the DNA itself. Among approximately 97,000 clones listed, less than 95% were seen once. The CDR3 consists of 17 residues. Germline assignment: CDR1 DFQATT and CDR2 SNEGSKA (reference sequence). The germline V and J ends were trimmed by 3 bases and 2 bases, with 22 bases remaining between them. The sample was peripheral blood. This sequence originates from a man aged 55 to 69 with acute or convalescent COVID-19. V usage is TRBV20-1 and J usage is TRBJ1-1; tentative D call: TRBD1 (6 bases). The CDR3 spells CSASPVPGTGYNTEAFF. CDR3 nucleotide sequence: TGCAGTGCTAGTCCGGTCCCCGGCACAGGGTACAACACTGAAGCTTTCTTT.